A selection of T cell receptor beta chains follows, all from one sample in a study of T cell responses to AZD1222 COVID-19 vaccine. The table came from immunoSEQ multiplex PCR; TCRdb's copy has only in-frame clones and leaves some out. The sample shows around 96,000 clones, about 88% of them seen only once. Sequences were derived from peripheral blood, sampled on day 0 of AZD1222 vaccination. The receptors here all came from an adult in good health. Both conserved end residues are part of each CDR3. The D gene is left open where the match is weak. Clone size is stated in some rows and not others, as once, few, many or a class when expanded.

cdr3_nt: TGTGCCAGCAGTTCCATAGTCGGCACTGAAGCTTTCTTT
cdr3_aa: CASSSIVGTEAFF
j_call: TRBJ1-1
clone_size: -
v_call: TRBV12-3/TRBV12-4
d_call: -
cdr3_length: 13

cdr3_nt: TGTGCCAGCAGCCCCGGGAGGGGAGATACGCAGTATTTT
cdr3_aa: CASSPGRGDTQYF
j_call: TRBJ2-3
clone_size: -
v_call: TRBV28
d_call: TRBD2
cdr3_length: 13

cdr3_nt: TGTGCCAGCAGCGGACAGGGGCCGGGGGCTGAAGCTTTCTTT
cdr3_aa: CASSGQGPGAEAFF
j_call: TRBJ1-1
clone_size: -
v_call: TRBV28
d_call: TRBD1
cdr3_length: 14

cdr3_nt: TGTGCCAGCAGCGTAGGAATTGGGGGGAACTCCTACGAGCAGTACTTC
cdr3_aa: CASSVGIGGNSYEQYF
j_call: TRBJ2-7
clone_size: -
v_call: TRBV9
d_call: -
cdr3_length: 16

cdr3_nt: TGTGCCAGCGGGCAGGGGGCGAGTAATGAAAAACTGTTTTTT
cdr3_aa: CASGQGASNEKLFF
j_call: TRBJ1-4
clone_size: -
v_call: TRBV7-9
d_call: TRBD1
cdr3_length: 14

cdr3_nt: TGTGCCAGCAGTTACTACAGGGGATCTGCTAATGAAAAACTGTTTTTT
cdr3_aa: CASSYYRGSANEKLFF
j_call: TRBJ1-4
clone_size: -
v_call: TRBV28
d_call: TRBD1
cdr3_length: 16

cdr3_nt: TGTGCCAGCAGTTTCCGGACAGGCGTCGGCTACACCTTC
cdr3_aa: CASSFRTGVGYTF
j_call: TRBJ1-2
clone_size: -
v_call: TRBV12-3/TRBV12-4
d_call: TRBD1
cdr3_length: 13

cdr3_nt: TGTGCCAGCAGCACCCGGGCGGGTACATTGGAGACCCAGTACTTC
cdr3_aa: CASSTRAGTLETQYF
j_call: TRBJ2-5
clone_size: -
v_call: TRBV11-3
d_call: -
cdr3_length: 15

cdr3_nt: TGCGCCAGCAGCCAAGGGGGTGGGGGGCTCGGCAATCAGCCCCAGCATTTT
cdr3_aa: CASSQGGGGLGNQPQHF
j_call: TRBJ1-5
clone_size: -
v_call: TRBV4-1
d_call: -
cdr3_length: 17

cdr3_nt: TGTGCCAGCAGCGTAGAAGGGGCAGGTGGGGCCAACGTCCTGACTTTC
cdr3_aa: CASSVEGAGGANVLTF
j_call: TRBJ2-6
clone_size: -
v_call: TRBV9
d_call: -
cdr3_length: 16

cdr3_nt: TGTGCCAGCAGTTATGGGACTAGCGGCTACGAGCAGTACTTC
cdr3_aa: CASSYGTSGYEQYF
j_call: TRBJ2-7
clone_size: medium-sized
v_call: TRBV6-2/TRBV6-3
d_call: TRBD2
cdr3_length: 14

cdr3_nt: TGTGCCAGCAGCTTAGTGGGGGGGGCAGATACGCAGTATTTT
cdr3_aa: CASSLVGGADTQYF
j_call: TRBJ2-3
clone_size: -
v_call: TRBV7-2
d_call: TRBD2
cdr3_length: 14

cdr3_nt: TGTGCCAGCAGTGCCTCCATTGGGACGGGGAACACTGAAGCTTTCTTT
cdr3_aa: CASSASIGTGNTEAFF
j_call: TRBJ1-1
clone_size: -
v_call: TRBV6-1
d_call: -
cdr3_length: 16

cdr3_nt: TGTGCCAGCACAAATTCCGGGGAGCTGTTTTTT
cdr3_aa: CASTNSGELFF
j_call: TRBJ2-2
clone_size: -
v_call: TRBV12-3/TRBV12-4
d_call: -
cdr3_length: 11

cdr3_nt: TGTGCCAGCAGTACGGGACGGGTGAACACTGAAGCTTTCTTT
cdr3_aa: CASSTGRVNTEAFF
j_call: TRBJ1-1
clone_size: -
v_call: TRBV6-5
d_call: -
cdr3_length: 14

cdr3_nt: TGTGCCTGGAGTGTAGGTTTAAGACAGCCCCAGCATTTT
cdr3_aa: CAWSVGLRQPQHF
j_call: TRBJ1-5
clone_size: -
v_call: TRBV30
d_call: -
cdr3_length: 13

cdr3_nt: TGCGCCAGCAGCCAAGCTCAGGCAAGCTCCTACGAGCAGTACTTC
cdr3_aa: CASSQAQASSYEQYF
j_call: TRBJ2-7
clone_size: -
v_call: TRBV4-3
d_call: -
cdr3_length: 15

cdr3_nt: TGTGCCAGCAGTGGTAAGAGGCCAAGGGGGAACGGCTATGGCTACACCTTC
cdr3_aa: CASSGKRPRGNGYGYTF
j_call: TRBJ1-2
clone_size: few
v_call: TRBV27
d_call: -
cdr3_length: 17

cdr3_nt: TGTGCCAGCAGTTCGGACAGTCAGAACACCGGGGAGCTGTTTTTT
cdr3_aa: CASSSDSQNTGELFF
j_call: TRBJ2-2
clone_size: -
v_call: TRBV27
d_call: -
cdr3_length: 15

cdr3_nt: TGTGCCAGTTCTCCCCTAGCGGGGGGGGACTGGTTTAGCACAGATACGCAGTATTTT
cdr3_aa: CASSPLAGGDWFSTDTQYF
j_call: TRBJ2-3
clone_size: -
v_call: TRBV19
d_call: TRBD2
cdr3_length: 19

cdr3_nt: TGTGCCAGCAGTCCAAGTCCGGGAATTAACACCGGGGAGCTGTTTTTT
cdr3_aa: CASSPSPGINTGELFF
j_call: TRBJ2-2
clone_size: -
v_call: TRBV7-9
d_call: -
cdr3_length: 16

cdr3_nt: TGTGCCAGCAGTCCTTGGGGAGCGGGGGAAGAGACCCAGTACTTC
cdr3_aa: CASSPWGAGEETQYF
j_call: TRBJ2-5
clone_size: few
v_call: TRBV11-1
d_call: TRBD2
cdr3_length: 15

cdr3_nt: TGTGCCACCCCTCGGGACAGCCTTGAAGCTTTCTTT
cdr3_aa: CATPRDSLEAFF
j_call: TRBJ1-1
clone_size: -
v_call: TRBV19
d_call: TRBD1
cdr3_length: 12

cdr3_nt: TGTGCCAGTAGTACGGGACAGGGCGCCACAGATACGCAGTATTTT
cdr3_aa: CASSTGQGATDTQYF
j_call: TRBJ2-3
clone_size: -
v_call: TRBV19
d_call: TRBD1
cdr3_length: 15

cdr3_nt: TGCGCCAGCAGCTTGGTAGACAGAAACACTGAAGCTTTCTTT
cdr3_aa: CASSLVDRNTEAFF
j_call: TRBJ1-1
clone_size: -
v_call: TRBV5-1
d_call: -
cdr3_length: 14

cdr3_nt: TGTGCCATCAGCCAGACAGGGGATAGCACAGATACGCAGTATTTT
cdr3_aa: CAISQTGDSTDTQYF
j_call: TRBJ2-3
clone_size: -
v_call: TRBV10-3
d_call: TRBD1
cdr3_length: 15

cdr3_nt: TGTGCCAGCAGTTACTCGACTTTCCGACAGAGGAATTCACCCCTCCACTTT
cdr3_aa: CASSYSTFRQRNSPLHF
j_call: TRBJ1-6
clone_size: -
v_call: TRBV6-2/TRBV6-3
d_call: -
cdr3_length: 17